This T cell receptor (beta chain) stems from a study of early T cells in non-severe SARS-CoV-2 infection. About the research overall: RNA in bulk from unsorted whole blood was sequenced, and chains were unpaired.

Study-level findings and limits: Private and CD4 specificities were missed by VDJdb matching, which favored anti-spike CD8 responses.

Attachment of unique molecular identifiers to individual cDNA molecules was performed. TCRdb analysed the 5' RACE reads with MiXCR anew, one entry per CDR3 protein. The repertoire holds more than 85,000 distinct CDR3 sequences, with roughly 15% as singletons. The CDR3 loop spans 16 amino acids. Looked up from germline, CDR1 is MNHEY and CDR2 is SVGAGI. About this clonotype: The antigen remains unidentified. An end of the junction does not agree with germline; a read error may underlie this.

The rearrangement uses TRBV6-5 and TRBJ1-3; D not certain. Sequenced material: whole blood, taken at baseline. This clonotype was obtained from an adult who was a healthcare worker with PCR-confirmed SARS-CoV-2 infection or an uninfected control (not recorded which). CDR3 bases: TGTGCCAGCAGTAAGGAACCGAAAAACTCTGAAAACACCATATATTTT. Translated, it gives CASSKEPKNSENTIYF.